This TCR beta chain was obtained from a study of tissue T cells after allogeneic stem cell transplantation. General study findings and limits: Motif-based clustering found tissue-specific repertoire signatures shared across patients, though few clones were shared. The patient cohort was small and clinically heterogeneous, with limited sampling depth.

Survey-depth TCRbeta CDR3 sequencing reported V/J genes and productive frequencies. Sequencing used immunoSEQ multiplex PCR; TCRdb keeps in-frame clones, though not all of them. This sample carries roughly 4,000 clones, around 66% of them seen once, and the ten largest clones take around 7%. Of note for this clone: The target antigen is unknown.

This CDR3 has 15 amino acids. Trimming removed 3 bases at V and 7 bases at J, with 13 bases between. The V gene's germline CDR1 is MDHEN and CDR2 SYDVKM. The J gene is TRBJ1-6, the V gene TRBV28; D perhaps matches TRBD1 (5 bases). The material sequenced was left colon tissue, taken at autopsy. The receptor was isolated from a male donor aged 60 or older with lung cancer. CDR3: CASSFGSGTNSPLHF. The CDR3 nucleotides are TGTGCCAGCAGTTTTGGATCCGGGACGAATTCACCCCTCCACTTT.